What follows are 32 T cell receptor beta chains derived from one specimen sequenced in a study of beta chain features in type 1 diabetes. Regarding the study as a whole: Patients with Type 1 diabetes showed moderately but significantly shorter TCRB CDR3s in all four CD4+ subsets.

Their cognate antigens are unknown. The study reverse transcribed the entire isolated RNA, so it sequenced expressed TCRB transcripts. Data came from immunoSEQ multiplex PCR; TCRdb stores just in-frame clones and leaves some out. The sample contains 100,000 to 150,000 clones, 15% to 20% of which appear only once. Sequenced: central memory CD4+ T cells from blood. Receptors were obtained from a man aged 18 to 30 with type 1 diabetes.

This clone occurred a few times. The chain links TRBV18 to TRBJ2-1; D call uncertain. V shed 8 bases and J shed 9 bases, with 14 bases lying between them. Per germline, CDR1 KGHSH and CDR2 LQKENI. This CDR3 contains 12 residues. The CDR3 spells CASRREISEQFF. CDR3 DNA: TGTGCCAGCCGCCGCGAAATTAGTGAGCAGTTCTTC.

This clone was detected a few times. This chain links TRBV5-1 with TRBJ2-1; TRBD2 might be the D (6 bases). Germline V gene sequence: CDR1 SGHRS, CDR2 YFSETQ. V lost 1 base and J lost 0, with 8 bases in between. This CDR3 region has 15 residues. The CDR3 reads CASSLTSSSYNEQFF. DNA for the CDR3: TGCGCCAGCAGCTTGACTAGCAGCTCCTACAATGAGCAGTTCTTC.

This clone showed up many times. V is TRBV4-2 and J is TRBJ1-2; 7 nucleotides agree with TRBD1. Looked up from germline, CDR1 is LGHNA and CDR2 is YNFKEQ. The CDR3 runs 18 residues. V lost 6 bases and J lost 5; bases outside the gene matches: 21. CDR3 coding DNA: TGTGCCAGCAGAGGACGTACGGCAGGGGGTTATTCGGCTTATGGCTACACCTTC. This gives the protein CASRGRTAGGYSAYGYTF.

This CDR3 reads CASSEYLSGNTEAFF. The DNA of the CDR3 is TGTGCCAGCAGTGAGTACCTAAGTGGGAACACTGAAGCTTTCTTT. This chain connects TRBV2 to TRBJ1-1, with unresolved D. V was pared by 3 bases and J by 1 base, with 12 bases between. From germline, CDR1 is SNHLY and CDR2 FYNNEI. The CDR3 covers 15 residues. The full variable domain, its missing parts supplied by reference TRBV2 and TRBJ1-1, is EPEVTQTPSHQVTQMGQEVILRCVPISNHLYFYWYRQILGQKVEFLVSFYNNEISEKSEIFDDQFSVERPDGSNFTLKIRSTKLEDSAMYFCASSEYLSGNTEAFFGQGTRLTVV.

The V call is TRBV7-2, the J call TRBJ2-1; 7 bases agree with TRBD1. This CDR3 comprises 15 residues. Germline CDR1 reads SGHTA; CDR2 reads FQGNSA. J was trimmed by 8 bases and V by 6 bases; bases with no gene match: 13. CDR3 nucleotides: TGTGCCAGCAGGCCACGACAGGGTACTTTCGATGAGCAGTTCTTC. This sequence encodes CASRPRQGTFDEQFF.

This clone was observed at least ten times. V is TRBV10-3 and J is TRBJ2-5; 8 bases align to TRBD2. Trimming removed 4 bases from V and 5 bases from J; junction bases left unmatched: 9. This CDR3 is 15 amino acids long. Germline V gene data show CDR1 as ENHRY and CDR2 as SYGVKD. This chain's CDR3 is CAISGKAGVTETQYF. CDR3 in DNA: TGTGCCATCAGTGGTAAAGCGGGAGTAACGGAGACCCAGTACTTC.

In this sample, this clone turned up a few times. CDR3 amino acids: CASSPKAGTYEQYF. CDR3 nucleotide sequence: TGTGCCAGCAGCCCCAAGGCAGGCACCTACGAGCAGTACTTC. The chain carries TRBV11-2 and TRBJ2-7; no clear D gene. The V and J ends lost 5 bases and 2 bases respectively, with 13 bases between them. Germline assignment: CDR1 SGHAT and CDR2 FQNNGV. The CDR3 spans 14 residues.

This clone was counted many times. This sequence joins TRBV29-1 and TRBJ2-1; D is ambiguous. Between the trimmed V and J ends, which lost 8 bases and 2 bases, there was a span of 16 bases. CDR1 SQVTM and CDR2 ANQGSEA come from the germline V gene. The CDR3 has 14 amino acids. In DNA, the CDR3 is TGCAGCACCCATCGGCTAGTCCCCTACAATGAGCAGTTCTTC. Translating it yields CSTHRLVPYNEQFF.

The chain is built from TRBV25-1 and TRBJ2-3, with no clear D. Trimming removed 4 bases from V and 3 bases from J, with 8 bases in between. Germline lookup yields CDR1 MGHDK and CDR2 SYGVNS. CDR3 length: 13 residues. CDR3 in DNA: TGTGCCAGCAGTGGGGCTCGGACAGATACGCAGTATTTT. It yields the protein CASSGARTDTQYF.

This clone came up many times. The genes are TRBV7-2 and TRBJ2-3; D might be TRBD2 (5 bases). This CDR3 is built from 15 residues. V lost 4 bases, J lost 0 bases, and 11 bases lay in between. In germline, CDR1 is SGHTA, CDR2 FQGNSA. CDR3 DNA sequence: TGTGCCAGCAGCTCAGGACTGACTAGCACAGATACGCAGTATTTT. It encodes CASSSGLTSTDTQYF.

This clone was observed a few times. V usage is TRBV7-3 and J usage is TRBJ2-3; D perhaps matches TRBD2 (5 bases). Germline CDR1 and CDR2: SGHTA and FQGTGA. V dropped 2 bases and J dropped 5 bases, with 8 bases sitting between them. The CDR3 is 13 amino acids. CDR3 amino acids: CASSLRGGDTQYF. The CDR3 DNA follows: TGTGCCAGCAGCTTACGAGGAGGAGATACGCAGTATTTT.

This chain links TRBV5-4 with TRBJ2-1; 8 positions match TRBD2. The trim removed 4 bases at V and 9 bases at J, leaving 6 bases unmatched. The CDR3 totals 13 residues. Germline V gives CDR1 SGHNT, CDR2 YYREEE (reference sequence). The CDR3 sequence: CASSTRGGGEQFF. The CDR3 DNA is TGTGCCAGCAGCACTCGGGGGGGCGGTGAGCAGTTCTTC.

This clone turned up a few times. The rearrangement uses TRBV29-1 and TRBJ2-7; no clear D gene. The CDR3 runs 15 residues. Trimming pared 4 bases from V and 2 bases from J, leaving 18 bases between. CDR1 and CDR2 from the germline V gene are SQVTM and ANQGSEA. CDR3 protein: CSVATPEHVTYEQYF. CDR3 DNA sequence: TGCAGCGTTGCGACCCCGGAACATGTGACCTACGAGCAGTACTTC.

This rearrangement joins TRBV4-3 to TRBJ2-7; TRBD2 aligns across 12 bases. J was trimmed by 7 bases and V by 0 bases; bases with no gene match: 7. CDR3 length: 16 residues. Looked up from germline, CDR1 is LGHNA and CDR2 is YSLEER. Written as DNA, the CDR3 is TGCGCCAGCAGCCAAGATCTTCTAGCGGGGGGGCAGGAGCAGTACTTC. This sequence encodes CASSQDLLAGGQEQYF.

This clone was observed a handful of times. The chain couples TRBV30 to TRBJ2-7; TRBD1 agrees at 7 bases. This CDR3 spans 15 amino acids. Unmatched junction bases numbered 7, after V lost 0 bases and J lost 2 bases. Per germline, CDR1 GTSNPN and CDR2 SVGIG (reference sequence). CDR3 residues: CAWSVPGGNPYEQYF. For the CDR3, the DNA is TGTGCCTGGAGTGTACCAGGGGGTAATCCCTACGAGCAGTACTTC.

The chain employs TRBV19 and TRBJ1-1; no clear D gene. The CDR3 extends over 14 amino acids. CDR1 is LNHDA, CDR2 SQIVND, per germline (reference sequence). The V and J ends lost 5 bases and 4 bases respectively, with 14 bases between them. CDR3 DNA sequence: TGTGCCAGTAGTCTGAGACTGGAGGGCACTGAAGCTTTCTTT. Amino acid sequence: CASSLRLEGTEAFF.

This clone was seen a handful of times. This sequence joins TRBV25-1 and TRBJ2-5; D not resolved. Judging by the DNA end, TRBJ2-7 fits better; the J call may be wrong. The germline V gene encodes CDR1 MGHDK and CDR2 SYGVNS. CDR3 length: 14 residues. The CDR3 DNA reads TGTGCCAGCAGTCTGGCGGCCAGCTCCTACGAGCAGTACTTC. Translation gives CASSLAASSYEQYF.

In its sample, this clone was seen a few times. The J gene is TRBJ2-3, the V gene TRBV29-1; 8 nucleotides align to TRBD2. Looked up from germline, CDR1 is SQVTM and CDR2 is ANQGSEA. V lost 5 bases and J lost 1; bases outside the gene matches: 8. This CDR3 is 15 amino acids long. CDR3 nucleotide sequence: TGCAGCGTTCGCGGAACGGGAGGGCGCACAGATACGCAGTATTTT. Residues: CSVRGTGGRTDTQYF.

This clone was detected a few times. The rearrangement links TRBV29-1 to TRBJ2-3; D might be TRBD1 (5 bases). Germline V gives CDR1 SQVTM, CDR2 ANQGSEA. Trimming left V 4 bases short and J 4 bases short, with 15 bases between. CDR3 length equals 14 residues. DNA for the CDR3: TGCAGCGTTGTGGTAGTGGTAGGGGCAGATACGCAGTATTTT. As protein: CSVVVVVGADTQYF.

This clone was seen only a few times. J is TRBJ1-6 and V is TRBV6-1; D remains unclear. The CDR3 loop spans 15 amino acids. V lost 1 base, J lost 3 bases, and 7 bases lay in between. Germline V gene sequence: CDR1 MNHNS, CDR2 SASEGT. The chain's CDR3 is CASSEVSHYNSPLHF. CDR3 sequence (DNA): TGTGCCAGCAGTGAAGTGAGTCACTATAATTCACCCCTCCACTTT.

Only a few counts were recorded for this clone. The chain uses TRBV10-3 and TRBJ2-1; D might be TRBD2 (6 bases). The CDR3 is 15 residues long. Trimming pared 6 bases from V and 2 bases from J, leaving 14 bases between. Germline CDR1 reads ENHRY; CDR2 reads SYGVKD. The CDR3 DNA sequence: TGTGCCATCAGCTATGGGGGGAGGACCTACAATGAGCAGTTCTTC. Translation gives CAISYGGRTYNEQFF.

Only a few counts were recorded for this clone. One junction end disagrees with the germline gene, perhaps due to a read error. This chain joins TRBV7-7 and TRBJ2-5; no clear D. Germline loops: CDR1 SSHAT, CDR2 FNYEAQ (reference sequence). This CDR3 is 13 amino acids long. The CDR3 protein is CASSPALQETQYF. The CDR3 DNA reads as TGTGCTAGCAGCCCGGCCCTCCAAGAGACCCAGTACTTC. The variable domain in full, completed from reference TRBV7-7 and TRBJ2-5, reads GAGVSQSPRYKVTKRGQDVTLRCDPISSHATLYWYQQALGQGPEFLTYFNYEAQPDKSGLPSDRFSAERPEGSISTLTIQRTEQRDSAMYRCASSPALQETQYFGPGTRLLVL.

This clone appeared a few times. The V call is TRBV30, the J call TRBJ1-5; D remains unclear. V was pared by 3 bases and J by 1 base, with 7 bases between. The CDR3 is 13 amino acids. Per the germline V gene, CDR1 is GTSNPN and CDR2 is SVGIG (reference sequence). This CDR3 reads CAWRVQSNQPQHF. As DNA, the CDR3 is TGTGCCTGGAGGGTACAAAGCAATCAGCCCCAGCATTTT. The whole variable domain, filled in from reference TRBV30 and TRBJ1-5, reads SQTIHQWPATLVQPVGSPLSLECTVEGTSNPNLYWYRQAAGRGLQLLFYSVGIGQISSEVPQNLSASRPQDRQFILSSKKLLLSDSGFYLCAWRVQSNQPQHFGDGTRLSIL.

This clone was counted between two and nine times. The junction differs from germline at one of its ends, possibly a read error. CDR3 sequence reads: CSVRDRGAVVGF. CDR3 bases: TGCAGCGTTAGGGACAGGGGGGCCGTGGTGGGATTT. The chain employs TRBV29-1 and TRBJ1-4; 11 bases are shared with TRBD1. The CDR3 sequence is 12 residues long. Germline-derived CDR1 and CDR2 are SQVTM and ANQGSEA.

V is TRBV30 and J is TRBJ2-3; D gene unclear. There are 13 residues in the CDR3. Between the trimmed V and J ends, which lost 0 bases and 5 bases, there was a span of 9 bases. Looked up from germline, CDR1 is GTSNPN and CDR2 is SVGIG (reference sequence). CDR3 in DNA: TGTGCCTGGAGTGTAAGGACGAGAGATACGCAGTATTTT. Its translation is CAWSVRTRDTQYF.

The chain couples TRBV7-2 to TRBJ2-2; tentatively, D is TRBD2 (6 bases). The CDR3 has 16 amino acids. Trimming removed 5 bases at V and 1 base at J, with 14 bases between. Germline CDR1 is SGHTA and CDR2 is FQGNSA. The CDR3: CASSPQVAENTGELFF. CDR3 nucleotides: TGTGCCAGCAGCCCTCAGGTAGCGGAGAACACCGGGGAGCTGTTTTTT. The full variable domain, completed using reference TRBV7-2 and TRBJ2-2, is GAGVSQSPSNKVTEKGKDVELRCDPISGHTALYWYRQSLGQGLEFLIYFQGNSAPDKSGLPSDRFSAERTGGSVSTLTIQRTQQEDSAVYLCASSPQVAENTGELFFGEGSRLTVL.

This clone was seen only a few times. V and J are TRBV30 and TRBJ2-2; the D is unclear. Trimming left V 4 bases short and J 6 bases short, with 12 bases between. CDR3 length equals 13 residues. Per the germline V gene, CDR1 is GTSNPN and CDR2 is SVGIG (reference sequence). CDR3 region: CAWTVGWSGELFF. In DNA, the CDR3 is TGTGCCTGGACGGTTGGATGGTCCGGGGAGCTGTTTTTT.

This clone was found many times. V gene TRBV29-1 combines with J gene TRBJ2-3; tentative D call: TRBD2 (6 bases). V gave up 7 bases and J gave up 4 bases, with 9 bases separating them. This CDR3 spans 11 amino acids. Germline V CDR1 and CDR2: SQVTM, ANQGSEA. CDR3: CSARGADTQYF. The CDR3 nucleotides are TGCAGCGCCCGCGGGGCAGATACGCAGTATTTT.

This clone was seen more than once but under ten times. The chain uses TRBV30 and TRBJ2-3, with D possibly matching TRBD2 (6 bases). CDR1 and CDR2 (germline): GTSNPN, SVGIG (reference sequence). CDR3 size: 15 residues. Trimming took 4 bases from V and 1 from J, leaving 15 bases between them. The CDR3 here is CAWTTTRGGTDTQYF. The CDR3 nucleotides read TGTGCCTGGACGACGACTAGGGGTGGCACAGATACGCAGTATTTT. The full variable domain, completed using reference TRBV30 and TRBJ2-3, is SQTIHQWPATLVQPVGSPLSLECTVEGTSNPNLYWYRQAAGRGLQLLFYSVGIGQISSEVPQNLSASRPQDRQFILSSKKLLLSDSGFYLCAWTTTRGGTDTQYFGPGTRLTVL.

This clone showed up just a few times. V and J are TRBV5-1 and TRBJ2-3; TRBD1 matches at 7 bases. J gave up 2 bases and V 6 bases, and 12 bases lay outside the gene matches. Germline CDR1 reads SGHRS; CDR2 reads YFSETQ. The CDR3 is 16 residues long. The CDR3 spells CASTGMGTVSTDTQYF. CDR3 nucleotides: TGCGCCAGCACCGGAATGGGGACAGTTTCCACAGATACGCAGTATTTT.

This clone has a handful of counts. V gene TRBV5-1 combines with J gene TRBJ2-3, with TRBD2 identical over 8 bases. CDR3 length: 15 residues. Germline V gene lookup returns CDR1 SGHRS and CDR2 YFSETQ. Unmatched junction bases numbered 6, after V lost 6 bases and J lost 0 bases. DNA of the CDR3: TGCGCCAGCATCCCAGCGGGAGAAAGCACAGATACGCAGTATTTT. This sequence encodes CASIPAGESTDTQYF.

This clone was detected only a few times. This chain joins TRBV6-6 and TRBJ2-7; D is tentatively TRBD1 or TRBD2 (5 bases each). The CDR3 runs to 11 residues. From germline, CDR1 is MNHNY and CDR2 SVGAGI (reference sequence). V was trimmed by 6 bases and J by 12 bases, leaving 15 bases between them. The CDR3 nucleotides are TGTGCCAGCAGCCAAAGAGGGGTTAGGTACTTC. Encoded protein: CASSQRGVRYF.